This TCR beta chain was observed in a study of cytomegalovirus exposure and HLA in healthy donors. Notes on the study in general: In an earlier analysis, in 620 or so donors, most V segments appeared productive either ~90% or ~30% of the time. In a later analysis, most CMV-associated TCR beta chains appeared HLA-restricted. With later analysis, a missense DCLRE1C variant became linked to TCR beta V- and J-gene trimming.

Concerning this clone: What it recognizes is unknown.

The CDR3 has 13 amino acids. Trimming pared 2 bases from V and 9 bases from J, leaving 14 bases between. Germline V gene data show CDR1 as GTSNPN and CDR2 as SVGIG (reference sequence). 60 Vbeta and 13 Jbeta primers were used in PCR. Method: immunoSEQ multiplex PCR; TCRdb's copy keeps in-frame clones and lacks some. Here the sample spans 100,000 to 150,000 clones, around 72% being singletons. The receptor was isolated from a man aged 25-40 years in good health and CMV-seronegative. The chain uses TRBV30 and TRBJ2-1; D remains unclear. Sequencing used PBMCs. The CDR3 DNA sequence: TGTGCCTGGAGTCTCTTGGTAGCCCCTGAGCAGTTCTTC. It specifies CAWSLLVAPEQFF.